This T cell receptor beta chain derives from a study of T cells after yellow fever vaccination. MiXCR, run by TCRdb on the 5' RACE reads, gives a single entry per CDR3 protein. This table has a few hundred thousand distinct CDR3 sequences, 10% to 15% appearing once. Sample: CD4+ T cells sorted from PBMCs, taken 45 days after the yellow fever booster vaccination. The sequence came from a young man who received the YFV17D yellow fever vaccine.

CDR3 nucleotide sequence: TGCGCCAGCAGTGACCTCGGAGGGGGGACAGATACGCAGTATTTT. This translates into CASSDLGGGTDTQYF. This chain connects TRBV10-2 to TRBJ2-3, with D perhaps TRBD1 or TRBD2 (6 bases each). Trimming cost V 3 bases and J 3 bases, with 13 bases left between them. CDR3 length: 15 residues. Germline V gives CDR1 WSHSY, CDR2 SAAADI.